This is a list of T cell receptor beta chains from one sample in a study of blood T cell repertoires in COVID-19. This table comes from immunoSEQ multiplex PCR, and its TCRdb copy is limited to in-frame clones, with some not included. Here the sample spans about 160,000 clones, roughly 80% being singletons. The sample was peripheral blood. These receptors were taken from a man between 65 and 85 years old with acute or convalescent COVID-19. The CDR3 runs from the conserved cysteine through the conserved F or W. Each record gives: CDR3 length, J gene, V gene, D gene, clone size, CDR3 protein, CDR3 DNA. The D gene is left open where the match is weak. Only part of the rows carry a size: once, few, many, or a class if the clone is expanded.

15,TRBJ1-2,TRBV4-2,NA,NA,CASSQVRDTNYGYTF,TGTGCCAGCAGCCAAGTGCGGGATACTAACTATGGCTACACCTTC
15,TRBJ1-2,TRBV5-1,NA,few,CASSSETWGGYGYTF,TGCGCCAGCAGCTCTGAAACTTGGGGAGGCTATGGCTACACCTTC
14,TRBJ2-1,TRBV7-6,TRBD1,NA,CASSLQGAVHEQFF,TGTGCCAGCAGCTTGCAGGGGGCGGTCCATGAGCAGTTCTTC
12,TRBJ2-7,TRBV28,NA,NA,CASRGSAYEQYF,TGTGCCAGCAGGGGCTCGGCCTACGAGCAGTACTTC
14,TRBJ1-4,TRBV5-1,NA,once,CASSLEGGNEKLFF,TGCGCCAGCAGCTTGGAGGGGGGGAATGAAAAACTGTTTTTT
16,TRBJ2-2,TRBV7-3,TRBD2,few,CASSSSSGRVPGELFF,TGTGCCAGCAGCTCCTCTAGCGGGAGGGTCCCCGGGGAGCTGTTTTTT
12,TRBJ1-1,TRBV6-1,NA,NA,CASERQDTEAFF,TGTGCCAGCGAGAGACAGGACACAGAAGCTTTCTTT
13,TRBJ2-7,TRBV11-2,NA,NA,CASSLLGSGEQYF,TGTGCCAGCAGCTTACTGGGGAGTGGCGAGCAGTACTTC
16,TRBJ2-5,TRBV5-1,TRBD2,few,CASSQGLAGAQETQYF,TGCGCCAGCAGCCAGGGACTAGCGGGGGCTCAAGAGACCCAGTACTTC
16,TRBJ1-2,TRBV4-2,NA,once,CASSQAMGGVDYGYTF,TGTGCCAGCAGCCAAGCTATGGGAGGGGTAGACTATGGCTACACCTTC
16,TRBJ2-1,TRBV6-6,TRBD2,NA,CASSPHTGGVDNEQFF,TGTGCCAGCAGTCCCCATACGGGGGGGGTGGACAATGAGCAGTTCTTC
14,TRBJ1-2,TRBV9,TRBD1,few,CASSVGQGSYGYTF,TGTGCCAGCAGCGTAGGACAGGGATCATATGGCTACACCTTC
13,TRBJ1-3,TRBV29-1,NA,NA,CSVDESSGNTIYF,TGCAGCGTAGATGAGAGCTCTGGAAACACCATATATTTT
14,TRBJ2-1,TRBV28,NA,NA,CASRGRIVNNEQFF,TGTGCCAGCAGGGGCAGAATTGTCAACAATGAGCAGTTCTTC
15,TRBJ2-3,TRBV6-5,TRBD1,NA,CASNQGAAGTDTQYF,TGTGCCAGCAATCAGGGGGCGGCGGGTACAGATACGCAGTATTTT
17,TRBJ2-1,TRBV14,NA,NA,CASSQDGGLRLYNEQFF,TGTGCCAGCAGCCAAGATGGGGGACTCCGACTCTACAATGAGCAGTTCTTC